The 10 T cell receptor beta chains listed next were all sequenced from one sample in a study of cytomegalovirus exposure and HLA in healthy donors. The PCR employed 60 Vbeta primers together with 13 Jbeta primers. Assay used: immunoSEQ multiplex PCR; TCRdb lists only in-frame clones, some missing. The sample holds over 200,000 clones, more than 75% seen once. The sample comprised PBMCs. Receptors originate from a male donor in good health and CMV-seronegative.

J is TRBJ1-5 and V is TRBV7-2; 7 bases match TRBD1. Trimming took 1 base from V and 8 from J; bases not matched to a gene: 11. CDR3 size: 16 residues. Germline lookup yields CDR1 SGHTA and CDR2 FQGNSA. CDR3 DNA sequence: TGTGCCAGCAGCTTAGGTGGACAGGCGATTGCAGAGCCCCAGCATTTT. Amino acid sequence: CASSLGGQAIAEPQHF. Drawing the rest from reference TRBV7-2 and TRBJ1-5, the complete variable domain is GAGVSQSPSNKVTEKGKDVELRCDPISGHTALYWYRQSLGQGLEFLIYFQGNSAPDKSGLPSDRFSAERTGGSVSTLTIQRTQQEDSAVYLCASSLGGQAIAEPQHFGDGTRLSIL.

About this clone itself: The junction does not match germline at one end; this may be a read error. This chain joins TRBV9 and TRBJ1-1; D is unresolved. This CDR3 is 15 amino acids long. Germline V lookup: CDR1 SGDLS, CDR2 YYNGEE. The CDR3 DNA follows: TGTGCCAGCAGCGTAGGGGGAGTTATGAACGCTGAAGCTTTCTTT. This gives the protein CASSVGGVMNAEAFF.

In its sample, this clone was seen a few times. The chain recombines TRBV27 with TRBJ2-7; TRBD2 matches 12 bases. This CDR3 contains 15 residues. V lost 4 bases, J lost 3 bases, and 4 bases stayed unmatched. Looked up from germline, CDR1 is MNHEY and CDR2 is SMNVEV (reference sequence). This CDR3 reads CASSSTSGRRYEQYF. CDR3 DNA sequence: TGTGCCAGCAGTTCGACTAGCGGGAGACGCTACGAGCAGTACTTC.

This clone is a singleton in its sample. V is TRBV28 and J is TRBJ1-5, with unresolved D. The CDR3 is made up of 15 amino acids. The ends were cut back, 6 bases at V and 3 bases at J, with 15 bases in the middle. The germline gives CDR1 MDHEN, CDR2 SYDVKM. The CDR3 coding sequence is TGTGCCAGCAGGAAAACACCCCTTTCCAATCAGCCCCAGCATTTT. Protein sequence: CASRKTPLSNQPQHF.

The rearrangement links TRBV19 to TRBJ2-3; 7 positions agree with TRBD1. The CDR3 contains 13 residues. V gave up 10 bases and J gave up 6 bases; unmatched junction bases: 10. The germline V gene has CDR1 LNHDA and CDR2 SQIVND (reference sequence). CDR3 in DNA: TGTGCCACAGCAAGGGGGCGTGGGGATACGCAGTATTTT. Residues: CATARGRGDTQYF.

This clone has only one observation. The gene calls are TRBV27 and TRBJ2-7; 9 nucleotides align to TRBD2. CDR1 is MNHEY and CDR2 is SMNVEV in the germline V gene (reference sequence). The CDR3 sequence is 15 residues long. V was pared by 3 bases and J by 3 bases, with 6 bases of the junction left unmatched. CDR3 residues: CASSFAGGPLYEQYF. The CDR3 bases are TGTGCCAGCAGTTTTGCGGGAGGGCCTCTCTACGAGCAGTACTTC.

This clone was seen a handful of times. The J gene is TRBJ1-1, the V gene TRBV10-3; possible D gene TRBD1, 6 bases. The germline V gene encodes CDR1 ENHRY and CDR2 SYGVKD. V shed 3 bases and J shed 3 bases, with 11 bases lying between them. The CDR3 length is 14 residues. CDR3 sequence (DNA): TGTGCCATCAGTGAAGGACAGCCCTACACTGAAGCTTTCTTT. This translates into CAISEGQPYTEAFF.

J is TRBJ2-4 and V is TRBV7-3; TRBD2 is a possible D gene (6 bases). The CDR3 extends over 18 amino acids. Germline CDR1 and CDR2: SGHTA and FQGTGA. V lost 2 bases and J lost 0, with 17 bases in between. The CDR3 coding sequence is TGTGCCAGCAGCTTAGGGAGGTCGTCAGGGTCAGCCAAAAACATTCAGTACTTC. Translating gives CASSLGRSSGSAKNIQYF.

The chain is built from TRBV2 and TRBJ2-1; 11 positions agree with TRBD2. The CDR3 is made up of 15 amino acids. Germline V gene data show CDR1 as SNHLY and CDR2 as FYNNEI. V shed 8 bases, J shed 3 bases, and the junction held 6 bases outside the gene matches. The CDR3 DNA reads as TGTGCCAGCGTCTCGACTAGCGGGGTCTACAATGAGCAGTTCTTC. The encoded protein is CASVSTSGVYNEQFF. Full variable domain (remainder filled in from reference TRBV2 and TRBJ2-1): EPEVTQTPSHQVTQMGQEVILRCVPISNHLYFYWYRQILGQKVEFLVSFYNNEISEKSEIFDDQFSVERPDGSNFTLKIRSTKLEDSAMYFCASVSTSGVYNEQFFGPGTRLTVL.

This clone is a singleton in its sample. The chain recombines TRBV6-1 with TRBJ1-3, with D possibly being TRBD1 (5 bases). V lost 3 bases and J lost 0, with 9 bases in between. The CDR3 spans 15 residues. Germline V gives CDR1 MNHNS, CDR2 SASEGT. CDR3 protein: CASSDTGVSGNTIYF. The CDR3 bases are TGTGCCAGCAGTGATACAGGAGTCTCTGGAAACACCATATATTTT.